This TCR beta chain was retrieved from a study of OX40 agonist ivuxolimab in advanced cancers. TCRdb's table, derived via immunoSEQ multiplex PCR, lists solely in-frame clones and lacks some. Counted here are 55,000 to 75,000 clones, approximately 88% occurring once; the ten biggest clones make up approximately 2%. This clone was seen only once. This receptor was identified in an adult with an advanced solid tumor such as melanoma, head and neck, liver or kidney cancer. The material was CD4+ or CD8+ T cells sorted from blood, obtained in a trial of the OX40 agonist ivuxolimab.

For the CDR3, the DNA is TGTGCCAGCTCACCGATGGTCAGGGGATCTGGAAACACCATATATTTT. Encoded protein: CASSPMVRGSGNTIYF. This chain connects TRBV18 to TRBJ1-3, with D perhaps matching TRBD1 (6 bases). V lost 3 bases and J 1 base, leaving 13 bases between the germline ends. Germline V gives CDR1 KGHSH, CDR2 LQKENI. The CDR3 covers 16 residues.